These T cell receptor beta chains were read from a single sample in a study of cytomegalovirus exposure and HLA in healthy donors. The assay was immunoSEQ multiplex PCR, and TCRdb's table has in-frame clones only and misses some. The table records 250,000 to 350,000 clones, 85% to 90% of them present only once. Sequencing was done on a sample of PBMCs. These TCRs come from a woman younger than 35 in good health and CMV-seronegative. CDR3s leave out the opening cysteine and the closing phenylalanine or tryptophan. D genes are given only for firm matches.

J gene: TRBJ1-5
D gene: TRBD1
V gene: TRBV2
CDR3 protein: ASKGQGGQPQH

J gene: TRBJ1-1
D gene: -
V gene: TRBV11-3
CDR3 protein: ASKVGTPKRHTEAF

J gene: TRBJ2-1
D gene: -
V gene: TRBV30
CDR3 protein: AQEGAFGNEQF

J gene: TRBJ2-7
D gene: TRBD1
V gene: TRBV5-1
CDR3 protein: ASRRGQTYEQY

J gene: TRBJ1-2
D gene: TRBD1
V gene: TRBV2
CDR3 protein: ASSPDLMGTGGNYGYA

J gene: -
D gene: -
V gene: TRBV30
CDR3 protein: AWSSSGYEQY

J gene: TRBJ1-4
D gene: -
V gene: TRBV11-2
CDR3 protein: ASSLRERGNGKLF

J gene: TRBJ2-7
D gene: -
V gene: TRBV30
CDR3 protein: AWKGTGLYEQY

J gene: TRBJ1-2
D gene: TRBD1
V gene: TRBV5-4
CDR3 protein: ASSRRQGFYGYT

J gene: TRBJ1-5
D gene: -
V gene: TRBV7-2
CDR3 protein: ASSLVAVPSNQPQH

J gene: TRBJ1-1
D gene: TRBD1
V gene: TRBV5-8
CDR3 protein: AGTGGRGTEAF

J gene: TRBJ2-1
D gene: -
V gene: TRBV11-2
CDR3 protein: ASSQQDEQF

J gene: TRBJ2-3
D gene: TRBD2
V gene: TRBV7-9
CDR3 protein: ASSSRTSGGSLSTDTQY

J gene: -
D gene: TRBD1
V gene: TRBV10-1
CDR3 protein: ASGTAYEQY

J gene: TRBJ2-6
D gene: TRBD1
V gene: TRBV18
CDR3 protein: ASSSVPTQGAGANVLT

J gene: TRBJ2-1
D gene: TRBD1
V gene: TRBV2
CDR3 protein: ASRPGTGHNEQF

J gene: TRBJ2-5
D gene: -
V gene: TRBV11-2
CDR3 protein: ASSHHVWGDQETQY

J gene: TRBJ1-5
D gene: TRBD1
V gene: TRBV2
CDR3 protein: ASSEDRGRQPQH

J gene: TRBJ2-5
D gene: TRBD2
V gene: TRBV5-6
CDR3 protein: ASSLTSGGAWKTQY

J gene: TRBJ1-1
D gene: -
V gene: TRBV7-3
CDR3 protein: ASSPGGSTALGTEAF

J gene: TRBJ1-3
D gene: -
V gene: TRBV6-1
CDR3 protein: ASREGNTIY

J gene: TRBJ1-1
D gene: -
V gene: TRBV21-1
CDR3 protein: ASSKDTGKGNTEAF

J gene: TRBJ1-3
D gene: -
V gene: TRBV18
CDR3 protein: ASSPLAGLSSGNTIY

J gene: TRBJ1-6
D gene: -
V gene: TRBV6-1
CDR3 protein: ASSEAHRDSPLH

J gene: TRBJ1-2
D gene: -
V gene: TRBV6-6
CDR3 protein: ASSYDSFGYT

J gene: TRBJ1-6
D gene: -
V gene: TRBV11-3
CDR3 protein: ASSFNRDSPLH

J gene: TRBJ2-7
D gene: TRBD1
V gene: TRBV15
CDR3 protein: ATSRDPTGFYEQY

J gene: TRBJ1-2
D gene: TRBD1
V gene: TRBV18
CDR3 protein: ASSPGTAQNYGYT

J gene: TRBJ1-1
D gene: -
V gene: TRBV5-4
CDR3 protein: ASSTPHSMNTEAF

J gene: TRBJ2-3
D gene: TRBD2
V gene: TRBV9
CDR3 protein: ASSRRGGLDTQY

J gene: TRBJ2-2
D gene: -
V gene: TRBV15
CDR3 protein: ATRGAGLNTGELF